Listed below are T cell receptor beta chains from one sample, sequenced in a study of blood T cell repertoires in COVID-19. Produced via immunoSEQ multiplex PCR; TCRdb's table is partial and in-frame only. The data show around 250,000 clones, roughly 90% seen once. The specimen was peripheral blood. The receptors originated from a man in his fifties or sixties with acute or convalescent COVID-19. The CDR3 runs from the conserved cysteine through the conserved F or W. The D gene is left open where the match is weak. A row's size may be missing; if present it is once, few, many or a size class.

>-|TRBV14|TRBJ2-7|-
TGTGCCAGCAGCCGACCGGGACAAGCCGACTACGAGCAGTACTTC
CASSRPGQADYEQYF
>-|TRBV7-9|TRBJ1-2|TRBD1
TGTGCCAGCAGCTTAACATCCGGGACAGCTAATGGCTACACCTTC
CASSLTSGTANGYTF
>-|TRBV5-4|TRBJ2-7|TRBD1
TGTGCCAGCAGCACTTCAACCGGGACAGGGGTCTACGAGCAGTACTTC
CASSTSTGTGVYEQYF
>-|TRBV6-5|TRBJ2-7|TRBD1
TGTGCCAGTTACCATTTTGGGGACAGCTCCTACGAGCAGTACTTC
CASYHFGDSSYEQYF
>-|TRBV19|TRBJ2-3|TRBD1
TGTGCCAGTAGTCCCCGGACAGGGAGTGGTGTAGATACGCAGTATTTT
CASSPRTGSGVDTQYF
>-|TRBV7-9|TRBJ1-6|TRBD1
TGTGCCAGCAGCTCGGGACAGGAGAATTCACCCCTCCACTTT
CASSSGQENSPLHF
>-|TRBV24-1|TRBJ1-5|TRBD1
TGTGCCACCAGTGACCCAACAGGGGCGACTAGCGTGGGGAATCAGCCCCAGCATTTT
CATSDPTGATSVGNQPQHF
>-|TRBV15|TRBJ1-4|TRBD1
TGTGCCACCAGCAGACCTTTGACAGGGGGCTTTGAAAAACTGTTTTTT
CATSRPLTGGFEKLFF
>-|TRBV2|TRBJ1-4|-
TGTGCCAGCAGTGAAATCGGCGGAAATGAAAAACTGTTTTTT
CASSEIGGNEKLFF
>-|TRBV6-5|TRBJ2-7|TRBD2
TGTGCCAGCGGGAGGACTAGCGGCTACGAGCAGTACTTC
CASGRTSGYEQYF
>-|TRBV19|TRBJ2-4|TRBD2
TGTGCCAGTACCGTTAGCGGGAGGGGGGACATTCAGTACTTC
CASTVSGRGDIQYF
>-|TRBV6-6|TRBJ1-5|-
TGTGCCAGCAGTCCCGATAAGACAGGTCTTAGCAATCAGCCCCAGCATTTT
CASSPDKTGLSNQPQHF
>once|TRBV18|TRBJ2-5|TRBD2
TGTGCCAGCTCGGCCGGGACTAGCGGGAGGAGCGGGGAGACCCAGTACTTC
CASSAGTSGRSGETQYF
>-|TRBV7-2|TRBJ1-4|-
TGTGCCAGCAGTTCCGGGGGGCTGGCTAATGAAAAACTGTTTTTT
CASSSGGLANEKLFF
>-|TRBV6-5|TRBJ1-4|-
TGTGCCAGCAGTTACGCGGGCGGGCCTGAAAAACTGTTTTTT
CASSYAGGPEKLFF
>-|TRBV5-6|TRBJ2-1|TRBD1
TGTGCCAGCAGCTTAAGGACAGGGGGAGTTATTGAGCAGTTCTTC
CASSLRTGGVIEQFF
>-|TRBV11-3|TRBJ1-1|-
TGTGCCAGCAGCTTAGATCAGGGCCCGGACACTGAAGCTTTCTTT
CASSLDQGPDTEAFF
>-|TRBV11-2|TRBJ1-2|TRBD1
TGTGCCAGCAGCTTCGGCGCGTGGGGACAGGGCTATGGCTACACCTTC
CASSFGAWGQGYGYTF
>once|TRBV5-1|TRBJ2-5|-
TGCGCCAGCAGCTTGGACAGCCTTCAAGAGACCCAGTACTTC
CASSLDSLQETQYF
>-|TRBV5-4|TRBJ2-7|-
TGTGCCAGCAGCTCTCCAAGCGACGAGCAGTACTTC
CASSSPSDEQYF
>-|TRBV6-2/TRBV6-3|TRBJ2-5|TRBD1
TGTGCCAGCAGTTACTCGTACGAGCAGGGGGAAGAGACCCAGTACTTC
CASSYSYEQGEETQYF
>-|TRBV6-2/TRBV6-3|TRBJ2-1|TRBD2
TGTGCCAGCAGCCCGCTAGCGGGAAGTTACAATGAGCAGTTCTTC
CASSPLAGSYNEQFF
>-|TRBV18|TRBJ2-5|-
TGTGCCAGCTCACCACCGAACTCCCAAGAGACCCAGTACTTC
CASSPPNSQETQYF
>-|TRBV7-2|TRBJ2-7|-
TGTGCCAGCAGCTTTCGGGCTGAGCGGGCGACCTACGAGCAGTACTTC
CASSFRAERATYEQYF
>-|TRBV27|TRBJ2-3|-
TGTGCCAGCAGTTTATTGGCAGGCACAGATACGCAGTATTTT
CASSLLAGTDTQYF
>once|TRBV6-5|TRBJ2-5|TRBD2
TGTGCCAGCAGTTGGGTTAAAGCGGGAGGTAAAGAGACCCAGTACTTC
CASSWVKAGGKETQYF
>-|TRBV29-1|TRBJ1-1|TRBD1
TGCAGCGTTGAAATTCTCAGGGGGCGGACTGAAGCTTTCTTT
CSVEILRGRTEAFF
>-|TRBV7-2|TRBJ2-7|TRBD2
TGTGCCAGCAGCTTAGAGGGACTAGCGAGGACCTACGAGCAGTACTTC
CASSLEGLARTYEQYF
>-|TRBV6-2/TRBV6-3|TRBJ2-3|-
TGTGCCAGCAGTTACAATTGGATGGCGGGCCGCACAGATACGCAGTATTTT
CASSYNWMAGRTDTQYF
>-|TRBV11-3|TRBJ1-2|-
TGTGCCAGCAGCTTAGATCCAGGGGACTATGGCTACACCTTC
CASSLDPGDYGYTF
>-|TRBV18|TRBJ2-7|TRBD1
TGTGCCAGCTCCCGGACAGGGGGATCCTACGAGCAGTACTTC
CASSRTGGSYEQYF
>-|TRBV5-1|TRBJ2-5|TRBD2
TGCGCCAGCAGCCAACTAGCGGGAGGGTCTCTCCAAGAGACCCAGTACTTC
CASSQLAGGSLQETQYF
>-|TRBV28|TRBJ1-3|TRBD1
TGTGCCAGCAGAGGGACAGCCGCCTATGGAAACACCATATATTTT
CASRGTAAYGNTIYF
>-|TRBV29-1|TRBJ2-3|-
TGCAGCGTTGAAAGCGGATTCACAGATACGCAGTATTTT
CSVESGFTDTQYF
>-|TRBV29-1|TRBJ2-2|TRBD1
TGCAGCGTTCGCCAGGGGGCTACCGGGGAGCTGTTTTTT
CSVRQGATGELFF
>-|TRBV28|TRBJ2-5|TRBD2
TGTGCCAGCAGTCTACGACTAGCGGGAGGGCCAGGGGAGACCCAGTACTTC
CASSLRLAGGPGETQYF
>-|TRBV5-4|TRBJ2-7|-
TGTGCCAGCAGCTTCTCGGACAGTAGGGTCACCCCCTCCTACGAGCAGTACTTC
CASSFSDSRVTPSYEQYF
>-|TRBV4-2|TRBJ2-7|TRBD2
TGTGCCAGCGGAGGGATACTAGCGGGAGGCGAGCAGTACTTC
CASGGILAGGEQYF
>once|TRBV19|TRBJ1-2|TRBD1
TGTGCCAGTACCCCTCGGGCCTTACAGGGGGCGAGAGCTAACTATGGCTACACCTTC
CASTPRALQGARANYGYTF
>-|TRBV2|TRBJ1-3|-
TGTGCCAGCAGTAGTACGGGAGTTACCATATATTTT
CASSSTGVTIYF
>-|TRBV18|TRBJ2-1|TRBD2
TGTGCCAGCTCACCACGGACTAGCGGGGACCTTGAGCAGTTCTTC
CASSPRTSGDLEQFF
>-|TRBV27|TRBJ2-1|TRBD1
TGTGCCAGCAGGACAGGGGCGACCTACAATGAGCAGTTCTTC
CASRTGATYNEQFF
>-|TRBV27|TRBJ2-6|-
TGTGCCAGCAGTTTACGGTCCTTGGCTGGGGCCAACGTCCTGACTTTC
CASSLRSLAGANVLTF
>-|TRBV10-2|TRBJ2-5|TRBD1
TGCGCCAGCAGCGGACAGGGAAGCGAGACCCAGTACTTC
CASSGQGSETQYF
>-|TRBV6-2/TRBV6-3|TRBJ1-5|TRBD1
TGTGCCAGCAGCGGGGACAGACATCGACCCCAGCATTTT
CASSGDRHRPQHF
>-|TRBV7-9|TRBJ2-7|TRBD2
TGTGCCATAAAGCGGGAGGGCCCCCGCGAGCAGTACTTC
CAIKREGPREQYF
>-|TRBV7-9|TRBJ1-5|TRBD1
TGTGCCAGCAGCTCCTTTACAGGGGGAGGTCAGCCCCAGCATTTT
CASSSFTGGGQPQHF
>-|TRBV18|TRBJ2-7|-
TGTGCCAGCTCACCAGGGAGCAGCTCCTACGAGCAGTACTTC
CASSPGSSSYEQYF
>few|TRBV2|TRBJ1-4|-
TGTGCCAGCAGCCTAAGGGGAAATGGAAAACTGTTTTTT
CASSLRGNGKLFF
>-|TRBV28|TRBJ1-5|-
TGTGCCAGCGGGCCGGTCAATCAGCCCCAGCATTTT
CASGPVNQPQHF
>-|TRBV6-2/TRBV6-3|TRBJ1-1|-
TGTGCCAGCAGTTACCAGGAGAACACTGAAGCTTTCTTT
CASSYQENTEAFF
>-|TRBV6-2/TRBV6-3|TRBJ1-4|-
TGTGCCAGCAGTTACGAGGGACAACGAATTGCAACTAATGAAAAACTGTTTTTT
CASSYEGQRIATNEKLFF
>-|TRBV3-1/TRBV3-2|TRBJ1-5|-
TGTGCCAGCAGCCAAGGACGGGGAGATCAGCCCCAGCATTTT
CASSQGRGDQPQHF
>-|TRBV9|TRBJ2-3|TRBD2
TGTGCCAGCACCCGACTAGCGGACCCAGATACGCAGTATTTT
CASTRLADPDTQYF
>-|TRBV3-1/TRBV3-2|TRBJ1-1|-
TGTGCCAGCAGCCCCAACCCGGGCGGGGGAGCTTTCTTT
CASSPNPGGGAFF
>-|TRBV7-3|TRBJ1-1|TRBD1
TGTGCCAGCAGCCCACAGGGGCTGAACACTGAAGCTTTCTTT
CASSPQGLNTEAFF
>-|TRBV9|TRBJ2-3|-
TGTGCCAGCAGCGGCAACTCGGATACGCAGTATTTT
CASSGNSDTQYF
>-|TRBV3-1/TRBV3-2|TRBJ2-5|-
TGTGCCAGCAGCCAGCCCGGGACATGGGGAACCCAGTACTTC
CASSQPGTWGTQYF
>few|TRBV6-5|TRBJ2-7|-
TGTGCCAGCAGTTCTACAGACTACGAGCAGTACTTC
CASSSTDYEQYF
>-|TRBV6-1|TRBJ1-2|TRBD1
TGTGCCAGCAGCCTGGGACAGAACTATGGCTACACCTTC
CASSLGQNYGYTF